This T cell receptor beta chain was identified during a study of T cell responses to AZD1222 COVID-19 vaccine. TCRdb's table, derived via immunoSEQ multiplex PCR, lists solely in-frame clones and lacks some. Found here are over 100,000 clones, about 91% of them singletons; the top ten hold less than 8.5%. The CDR3 extends over 12 amino acids. The V gene lost 1 base and the J gene lost 8 bases, with 8 bases spanning the gap. Sequencing was performed on peripheral blood, taken on day 0 of AZD1222 vaccination. The clonotype was recovered from an adult in good health. V gene TRBV12-3 or TRBV12-4 combines with J gene TRBJ1-2; D ambiguous. CDR3 DNA sequence: TGTGCCAGCAGTTTAGGCCAAGAAGGCTACACCTTC. This translates into CASSLGQEGYTF.